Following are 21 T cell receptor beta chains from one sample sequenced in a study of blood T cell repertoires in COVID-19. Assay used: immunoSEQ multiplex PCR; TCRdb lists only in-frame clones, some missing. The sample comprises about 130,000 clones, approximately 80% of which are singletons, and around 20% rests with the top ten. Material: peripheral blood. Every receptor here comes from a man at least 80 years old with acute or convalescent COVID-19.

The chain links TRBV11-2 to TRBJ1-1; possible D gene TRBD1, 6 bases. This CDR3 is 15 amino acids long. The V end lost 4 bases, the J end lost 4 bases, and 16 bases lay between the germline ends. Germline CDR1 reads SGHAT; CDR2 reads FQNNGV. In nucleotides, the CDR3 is TGTGCCAGCAGCTCCGGGACCCGCAGGGGCACTGAAGCTTTCTTT. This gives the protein CASSSGTRRGTEAFF.

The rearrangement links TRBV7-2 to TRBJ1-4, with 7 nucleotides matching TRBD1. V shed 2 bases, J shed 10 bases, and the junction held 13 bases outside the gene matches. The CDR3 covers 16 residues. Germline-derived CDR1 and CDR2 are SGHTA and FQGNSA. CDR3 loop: CASSLSGGTASRKLFF. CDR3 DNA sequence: TGTGCCAGCAGCTTAAGTGGTGGGACAGCGTCTCGAAAACTGTTTTTT.

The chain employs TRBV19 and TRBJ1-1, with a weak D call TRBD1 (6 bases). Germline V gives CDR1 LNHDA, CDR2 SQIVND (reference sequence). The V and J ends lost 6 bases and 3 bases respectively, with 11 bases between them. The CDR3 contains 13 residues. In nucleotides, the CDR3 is TGTGCCAGTAGGCCCAGGGGTGACACTGAAGCTTTCTTT. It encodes CASRPRGDTEAFF.

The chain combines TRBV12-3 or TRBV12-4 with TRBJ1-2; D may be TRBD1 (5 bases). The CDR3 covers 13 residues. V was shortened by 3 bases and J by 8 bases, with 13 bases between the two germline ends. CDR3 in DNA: TGTGCCAGCAGTTTTGAAGGGGTGGGAGGCTACACCTTC. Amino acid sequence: CASSFEGVGGYTF.

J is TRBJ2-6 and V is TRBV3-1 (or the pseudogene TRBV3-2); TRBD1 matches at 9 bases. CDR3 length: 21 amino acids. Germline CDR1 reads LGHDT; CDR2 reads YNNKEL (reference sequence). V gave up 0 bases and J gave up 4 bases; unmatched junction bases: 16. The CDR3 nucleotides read TGTGCCAGCAGCCAAGAGGGTTTGGGGACAGGGACTTTTCTAGGGGCCAACGTCCTGACTTTC. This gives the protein CASSQEGLGTGTFLGANVLTF.

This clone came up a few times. This CDR3 is CASSSQAGGFNEQFF. CDR3 in DNA: TGTGCCAGCAGCTCACAGGCGGGGGGCTTTAATGAGCAGTTCTTC. The V call is TRBV7-2, the J call TRBJ2-1; 8 bases are shared with TRBD2. Germline V CDR1 and CDR2: SGHTA, FQGNSA. The CDR3 has 15 residues. V gave up 4 bases and J gave up 7 bases; unmatched junction bases: 9.

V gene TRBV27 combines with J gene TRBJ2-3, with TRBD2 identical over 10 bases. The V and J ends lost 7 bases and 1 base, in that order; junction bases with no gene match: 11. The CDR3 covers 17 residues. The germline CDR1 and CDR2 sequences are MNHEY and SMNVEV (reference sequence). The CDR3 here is CASTGAGGFIGTDTQYF. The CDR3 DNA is TGTGCCAGCACTGGAGCGGGGGGGTTCATTGGCACAGATACGCAGTATTTT.

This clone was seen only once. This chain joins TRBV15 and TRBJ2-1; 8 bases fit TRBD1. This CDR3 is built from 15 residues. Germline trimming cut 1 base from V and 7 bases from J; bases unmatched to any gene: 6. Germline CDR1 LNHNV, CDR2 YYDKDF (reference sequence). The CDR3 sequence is CATSRAQGARNEQFF. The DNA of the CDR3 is TGTGCCACCAGCAGAGCGCAGGGGGCAAGGAATGAGCAGTTCTTC. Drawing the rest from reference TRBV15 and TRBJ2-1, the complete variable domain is DAMVIQNPRYQVTQFGKPVTLSCSQTLNHNVMYWYQQKSSQAPKLLFHYYDKDFNNEADTPDNFQSRRPNTSFCFLDIRSPGLGDTAMYLCATSRAQGARNEQFFGPGTRLTVL.

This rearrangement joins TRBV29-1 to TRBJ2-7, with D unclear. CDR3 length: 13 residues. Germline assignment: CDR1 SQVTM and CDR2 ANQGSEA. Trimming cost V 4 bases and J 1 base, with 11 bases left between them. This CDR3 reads CSVAIANSYEQYF. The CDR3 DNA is TGCAGCGTTGCAATTGCTAATTCCTACGAGCAGTACTTC.

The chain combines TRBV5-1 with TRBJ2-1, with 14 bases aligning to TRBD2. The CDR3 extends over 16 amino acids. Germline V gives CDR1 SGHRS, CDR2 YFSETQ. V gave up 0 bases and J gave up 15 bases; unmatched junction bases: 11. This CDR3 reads CASSLEGLAGAPGAFF. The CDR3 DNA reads TGCGCCAGCAGCTTGGAGGGACTAGCGGGGGCTCCGGGGGCGTTCTTC.

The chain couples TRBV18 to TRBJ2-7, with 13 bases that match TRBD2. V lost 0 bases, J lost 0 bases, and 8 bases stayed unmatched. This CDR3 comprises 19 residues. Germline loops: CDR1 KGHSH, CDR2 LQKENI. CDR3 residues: CASSPPGLAGFLSSYEQYF. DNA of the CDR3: TGTGCCAGCTCACCACCGGGACTAGCGGGGTTTTTGAGCTCCTACGAGCAGTACTTC.

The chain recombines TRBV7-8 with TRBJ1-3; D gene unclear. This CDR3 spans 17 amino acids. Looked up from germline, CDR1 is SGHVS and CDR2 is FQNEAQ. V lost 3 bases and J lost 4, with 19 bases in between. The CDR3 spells CASSFPPRTAEGNTIYF. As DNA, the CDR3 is TGTGCCAGCAGCTTTCCACCCAGGACTGCGGAAGGAAACACCATATATTTT.

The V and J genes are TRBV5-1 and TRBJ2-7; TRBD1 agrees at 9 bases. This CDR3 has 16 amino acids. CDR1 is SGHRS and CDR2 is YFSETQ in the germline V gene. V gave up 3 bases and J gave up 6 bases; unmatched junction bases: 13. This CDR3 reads CASSSSPGTGRREQYF. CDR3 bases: TGCGCCAGCAGCTCGAGCCCCGGGACAGGGCGGCGCGAGCAGTACTTC. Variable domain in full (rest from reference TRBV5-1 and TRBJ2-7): KAGVTQTPRYLIKTRGQQVTLSCSPISGHRSVSWYQQTPGQGLQFLFEYFSETQRNKGNFPGRFSGRQFSNSRSEMNVSTLELGDSALYLCASSSSPGTGRREQYFGPGTRLTVT.

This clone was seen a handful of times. CDR3 sequence reads: CAWKKQFGSTEAFF. CDR3 nucleotides: TGTGCCTGGAAAAAACAGTTCGGGAGCACTGAAGCTTTCTTT. The chain combines TRBV30 with TRBJ1-1; D gene uncertain. CDR1 is GTSNPN and CDR2 is SVGIG in the germline V gene (reference sequence). Trimming cost V 4 bases and J 4 bases, with 16 bases left between them. The CDR3 is made up of 14 amino acids.

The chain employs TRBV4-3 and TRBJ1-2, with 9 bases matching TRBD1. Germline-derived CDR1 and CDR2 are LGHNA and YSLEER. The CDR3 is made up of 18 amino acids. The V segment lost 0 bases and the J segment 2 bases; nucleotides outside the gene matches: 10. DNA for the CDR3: TGCGCCAGCAGCCAAGATTGGGGAGCGACAGGGGGGAACTATGGCTACACCTTC. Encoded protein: CASSQDWGATGGNYGYTF.

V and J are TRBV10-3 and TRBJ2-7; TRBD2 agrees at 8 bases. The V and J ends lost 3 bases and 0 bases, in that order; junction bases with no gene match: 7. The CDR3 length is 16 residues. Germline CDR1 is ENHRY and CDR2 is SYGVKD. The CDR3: CAISDQGGGSSYEQYF. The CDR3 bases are TGTGCCATCAGTGATCAAGGCGGGGGGTCCTCCTACGAGCAGTACTTC.

The CDR3 protein is CASSIVLGRGDQPQHF. CDR3 coding DNA: TGTGCCAGTAGTATAGTCTTGGGCAGGGGTGATCAGCCCCAGCATTTT. The gene calls are TRBV19 and TRBJ1-5, with D possibly TRBD1 on 6 matching bases. Trimming shortened V by 1 base and J by 5 bases, and 15 bases separated the two germline ends. CDR1 is LNHDA, CDR2 SQIVND, per germline (reference sequence). This CDR3 contains 16 residues.

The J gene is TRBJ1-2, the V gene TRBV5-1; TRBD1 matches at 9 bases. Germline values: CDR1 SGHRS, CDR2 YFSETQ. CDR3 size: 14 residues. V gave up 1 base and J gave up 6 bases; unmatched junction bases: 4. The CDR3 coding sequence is TGCGCCAGCAGCTTGATGGGGGACAGGGATGGCTACACCTTC. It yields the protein CASSLMGDRDGYTF.

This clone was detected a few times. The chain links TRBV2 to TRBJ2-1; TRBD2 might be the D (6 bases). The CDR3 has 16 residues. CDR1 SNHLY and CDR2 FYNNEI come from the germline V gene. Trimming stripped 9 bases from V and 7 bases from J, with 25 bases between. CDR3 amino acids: CARSKGGAVRQNEQFF. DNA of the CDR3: TGTGCCAGGTCTAAAGGAGGGGCAGTCCGCCAGAATGAGCAGTTCTTC. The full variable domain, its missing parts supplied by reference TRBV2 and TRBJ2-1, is EPEVTQTPSHQVTQMGQEVILRCVPISNHLYFYWYRQILGQKVEFLVSFYNNEISEKSEIFDDQFSVERPDGSNFTLKIRSTKLEDSAMYFCARSKGGAVRQNEQFFGPGTRLTVL.

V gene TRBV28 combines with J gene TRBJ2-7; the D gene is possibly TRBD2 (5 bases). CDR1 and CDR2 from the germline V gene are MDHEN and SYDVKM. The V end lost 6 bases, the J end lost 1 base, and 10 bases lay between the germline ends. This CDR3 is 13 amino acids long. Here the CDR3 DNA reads TGTGCCAGCAGCGTGGACTGGTCCTACGAGCAGTACTTC. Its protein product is CASSVDWSYEQYF.

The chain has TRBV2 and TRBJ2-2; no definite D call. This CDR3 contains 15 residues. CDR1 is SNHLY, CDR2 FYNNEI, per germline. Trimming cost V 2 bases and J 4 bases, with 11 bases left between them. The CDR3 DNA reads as TGTGCCAGCAGTGAAAACCGGGTGGGCACCGGGGAGCTGTTTTTT. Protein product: CASSENRVGTGELFF.